Reported below is one T cell receptor (beta chain). The antigen remains unidentified. The data stem from a study of siplizumab effects on memory and regulatory T cells. Germline CDR1 and CDR2: MDHEN and SYDVKM. Trimming removed 4 bases from V and 6 bases from J, with 4 bases in between. The CDR3 runs to 11 residues. Profiled with immunoSEQ multiplex PCR; TCRdb holds only in-frame clones, not every one. Of about 120,000 clones in the sample, about 94% were seen once. Overall study findings and caveats: Both greater diversity than memory cells and a major contribution to the alloresponse seemed to characterize naive T cells. The authors did not confirm suppressive function in proliferating Tregs from siplizumab cultures.

The chain employs TRBV28 and TRBJ1-5; D is uncertain. The TCR was taken from a human donor in good health. Sequenced: non-Treg CD4+ T cells sorted from blood. CDR3 residues: CASSYGQPQHF. CDR3 nucleotides: TGTGCCAGCAGTTACGGTCAGCCCCAGCATTTT. The variable domain in full, completed from reference TRBV28 and TRBJ1-5, reads DVKVTQSSRYLVKRTGEKVFLECVQDMDHENMFWYRQDPGLGLRLIYFSYDVKMKEKGDIPEGYSVSREKKERFSLILESASTNQTSMYLCASSYGQPQHFGDGTRLSIL.